One sample yielded the 21 T cell receptor beta chains listed below, sequenced in a study of preoperative IRX-2 immunotherapy in early breast cancer. Profiled with immunoSEQ multiplex PCR; TCRdb holds only in-frame clones, not every one. The repertoire includes around 34,000 clones, roughly 96% of them detected once, and around 6.6% sits in the top ten. Treatment meaning: preoperative locoregional IRX-2 cytokine immunotherapy. This material was obtained from a patient treated with IRX-2 immunotherapy. These receptors were obtained from a human donor with breast cancer.

Only a few counts were recorded for this clone. This rearrangement joins TRBV6-5 to TRBJ2-7, with D perhaps matching TRBD1 (5 bases). The V end lost 5 bases, the J end lost 5 bases, and 16 bases lay between the germline ends. CDR3 length equals 14 residues. The V gene's germline CDR1 is MNHEY and CDR2 SVGAGI. The CDR3 DNA is TGTGCCAGCAGTATTCCGACAGTCCCTAACGAGCAGTACTTC. This codes for CASSIPTVPNEQYF.

The rearrangement joins TRBV29-1 to TRBJ2-1; a possible D gene is TRBD1 (6 bases). Looked up from germline, CDR1 is SQVTM and CDR2 is ANQGSEA. The V end lost 3 bases, the J end lost 2 bases, and 8 bases lay between the germline ends. CDR3 length equals 13 residues. The chain's CDR3 is CSVDRTAYNEQFF. In DNA form, the CDR3 reads TGCAGCGTTGACCGGACAGCCTACAATGAGCAGTTCTTC.

The chain uses TRBV5-1 and TRBJ2-5, with 8 bases identical to TRBD1. The CDR3 has 15 amino acids. CDR1 and CDR2 (germline): SGHRS, YFSETQ. The V and J ends lost 1 base and 1 base, in that order; junction bases with no gene match: 3. CDR3 loop: CASSLTGTGQETQYF. The CDR3, as DNA: TGCGCCAGCAGCTTGACCGGGACAGGCCAAGAGACCCAGTACTTC.

This chain links TRBV19 with TRBJ1-5; D call uncertain. Trimming stripped 7 bases from V and 11 bases from J, with 12 bases between. The germline gives CDR1 LNHDA, CDR2 SQIVND (reference sequence). The CDR3 is 11 amino acids. CDR3 amino acids: CASMSGITQHF. The CDR3 DNA follows: TGTGCCAGTATGTCGGGGATTACCCAGCATTTT.

The CDR3 spells CSVYVETYEQYF. CDR3 DNA sequence: TGCAGCGTATATGTTGAGACCTACGAGCAGTACTTC. The genes are TRBV29-1 and TRBJ2-7; no reliable D call. Per germline, CDR1 SQVTM and CDR2 ANQGSEA. The CDR3 runs to 12 residues. The V and J ends lost 6 bases and 2 bases respectively, with 11 bases between them.

The CDR3 is CASSRGGHEQYF. DNA for the CDR3: TGTGCCAGCAGTCGAGGGGGTCACGAGCAGTACTTC. The chain joins TRBV25-1 to TRBJ2-7; D possibly corresponds to TRBD1 (6 bases). From germline, CDR1 is MGHDK and CDR2 SYGVNS. CDR3 length: 12 residues. V was shortened by 5 bases and J by 5 bases, with 10 bases between the two germline ends.

V gene TRBV4-1 combines with J gene TRBJ2-3; D call uncertain. The ends were cut back, 0 bases at V and 5 bases at J, with 12 bases in the middle. There are 15 residues in the CDR3. Germline V gene data show CDR1 as MGHRA and CDR2 as YSYEKL. CDR3 residues: CASSQDLGYRDTQYF. The CDR3 DNA is TGCGCCAGCAGCCAAGATCTTGGGTATAGAGATACGCAGTATTTT.

This clone was seen a few times. The chain recombines TRBV15 with TRBJ2-7, with 10 bases fitting TRBD2. V shed 5 bases and J 6 bases; nucleotides not matched to a gene: 1. This CDR3 comprises 12 residues. Germline values: CDR1 LNHNV, CDR2 YYDKDF (reference sequence). The DNA for the CDR3 is TGTGCCACCAGCCCTAGCGGGGGCGAGCAGTACTTC. It codes for CATSPSGGEQYF. The entire variable domain, with the rest obtained from reference TRBV15 and TRBJ2-7, is as follows: DAMVIQNPRYQVTQFGKPVTLSCSQTLNHNVMYWYQQKSSQAPKLLFHYYDKDFNNEADTPDNFQSRRPNTSFCFLDIRSPGLGDTAMYLCATSPSGGEQYFGPGTRLTVT.

The rearrangement uses TRBV9 and TRBJ2-1; D is undetermined. Deletions cut 4 bases from V and 3 bases from J, with 5 bases between. This CDR3 region has 12 residues. Germline V gives CDR1 SGDLS, CDR2 YYNGEE. CDR3 region: CASSPYYNEQFF. CDR3 coding DNA: TGTGCCAGCAGCCCCTACTACAATGAGCAGTTCTTC.

This clone was picked up a small number of times. The chain couples TRBV27 to TRBJ2-2; D is ambiguous. V lost 3 bases to trimming and J lost 3 bases, with 11 bases between them. Germline loops: CDR1 MNHEY, CDR2 SMNVEV (reference sequence). The CDR3 has 15 residues. In DNA form, the CDR3 reads TGTGCCAGCAGTTTTTTAGGGCGCGACACCGGGGAGCTGTTTTTT. It encodes CASSFLGRDTGELFF.

V gene TRBV6-1 combines with J gene TRBJ2-7; no clear D gene. Germline CDR1 is MNHNS and CDR2 is SASEGT. Trimming took 2 bases from V and 0 from J, leaving 8 bases between them. The CDR3 contains 14 residues. The CDR3: CASSESPFSYEQYF. In DNA form, the CDR3 reads TGTGCCAGCAGTGAATCCCCTTTCTCCTACGAGCAGTACTTC.

V usage is TRBV9 and J usage is TRBJ2-1; TRBD1 might be the D (6 bases). In germline, CDR1 is SGDLS, CDR2 YYNGEE. The CDR3 extends over 15 amino acids. Deletions cut 0 bases from V and 4 bases from J, with 11 bases between. The CDR3 region has the DNA TGTGCCAGCAGCGTAGTGACAGGCCCGTACAATGAGCAGTTCTTC. Amino acid sequence: CASSVVTGPYNEQFF. Combining the CDR3 with reference TRBV9 and TRBJ2-1 gives the whole variable domain DSGVTQTPKHLITATGQRVTLRCSPRSGDLSVYWYQQSLDQGLQFLIQYYNGEERAKGNILERFSAQQFPDLHSELNLSSLELGDSALYFCASSVVTGPYNEQFFGPGTRLTVL.

This chain links TRBV5-5 with TRBJ2-7, with D possibly TRBD2 on 6 matching bases. CDR1 and CDR2 from the germline V gene are SGHKS and YYEKEE (reference sequence). The ends were cut back, 5 bases at V and 3 bases at J, with 15 bases in the middle. The CDR3 is 14 amino acids. This chain's CDR3 is CASSRPGTGYEQYF. CDR3 coding DNA: TGTGCCAGCAGTCGACCAGGGACTGGCTACGAGCAGTACTTC. The variable domain in full, completed from reference TRBV5-5 and TRBJ2-7, reads DAGVTQSPTHLIKTRGQQVTLRCSPISGHKSVSWYQQVLGQGPQFIFQYYEKEERGRGNFPDRFSARQFPNYSSELNVNALLLGDSALYLCASSRPGTGYEQYFGPGTRLTVT.

The J gene is TRBJ2-7, the V gene TRBV10-3; D may be TRBD2 (5 bases). Trimming pared 6 bases from V and 5 bases from J, leaving 20 bases between. The CDR3 runs 15 residues. The germline gives CDR1 ENHRY, CDR2 SYGVKD. The CDR3 DNA reads as TGTGCCATCAGGCCCGGGCGGGTGGGTTCGGACGAGCAGTACTTC. Amino acids: CAIRPGRVGSDEQYF.

The chain is built from TRBV6-6 and TRBJ1-2; D perhaps matches TRBD1 (5 bases). CDR1 is MNHNY, CDR2 SVGAGI, per germline (reference sequence). This CDR3 is 12 amino acids long. V was trimmed by 6 bases and J by 5 bases, leaving 10 bases between them. CDR3 DNA sequence: TGTGCCAGCAGGCCGGACACTTATGGCTACACCTTC. Its translation: CASRPDTYGYTF.

The J gene is TRBJ1-2, the V gene TRBV19; D perhaps matches TRBD1 (6 bases). This CDR3 is 13 amino acids long. V lost 6 bases and J 8 bases, leaving 16 bases between the germline ends. Germline V gives CDR1 LNHDA, CDR2 SQIVND (reference sequence). The CDR3 DNA reads TGTGCCAGTAGACCACAGGGAGACTCGGGCTACACCTTC. This translates into CASRPQGDSGYTF.

The gene calls are TRBV30 and TRBJ2-1, with 9 bases matching TRBD2. The trim removed 0 bases at V and 6 bases at J, leaving 3 bases unmatched. CDR3 length: 14 residues. Germline V gives CDR1 GTSNPN, CDR2 SVGIG (reference sequence). CDR3 in DNA: TGTGCCTGGAGTGTAGGCGGGAGGGGCAATGAGCAGTTCTTC. Amino acids: CAWSVGGRGNEQFF.

The chain employs TRBV9 and TRBJ1-3; D is undetermined. The V end lost 3 bases, the J end lost 2 bases, and 15 bases lay between the germline ends. The CDR3 loop spans 16 amino acids. CDR1 SGDLS and CDR2 YYNGEE come from the germline V gene. CDR3 sequence reads: CASSGERAAPGNTIYF. For the CDR3, the DNA is TGTGCCAGCAGCGGGGAGCGGGCAGCCCCTGGAAACACCATATATTTT.

The V and J genes are TRBV6-1 and TRBJ1-5, with D possibly being TRBD1 (5 bases). The CDR3 consists of 14 residues. Germline CDR1 and CDR2: MNHNS and SASEGT. Trimming cost V 6 bases and J 8 bases, with 17 bases left between them. The CDR3: CASSQGQASEPQHF. DNA of the CDR3: TGTGCCAGCAGCCAAGGACAAGCCTCAGAGCCCCAGCATTTT.

V is TRBV21-1 and J is TRBJ2-3; the DNA was not compared with TRBD2, the D call given in the table. TRBV21-1 is recorded as a pseudogene. This CDR3 has 19 amino acids. The CDR3 bases are TGTGCCAGCAGCAAAAAGGGGAACGAACTAGCGGGGGAGGCAGATACGCAGTATTTT. Translation: CASSKKGNELAGEADTQYF.

The chain has TRBV14 and TRBJ2-1, with 8 positions matching TRBD1. From germline, CDR1 is SGHDN and CDR2 FVKESK. The CDR3 spans 17 residues. The trim removed 4 bases at V and 8 bases at J, leaving 16 bases unmatched. The CDR3 region is CASSPVSWDRIRHEQFF. The CDR3 region has the DNA TGTGCCAGCAGCCCGGTTTCTTGGGACAGGATACGCCATGAGCAGTTCTTC. Complete variable domain (other parts from reference TRBV14 and TRBJ2-1): EAGVTQFPSHSVIEKGQTVTLRCDPISGHDNLYWYRRVMGKEIKFLLHFVKESKQDESGMPNNRFLAERTGGTYSTLKVQPAELEDSGVYFCASSPVSWDRIRHEQFFGPGTRLTVL.